One sample yielded the 30 T cell receptor beta chains listed below, sequenced in a study of blood T cell repertoires in COVID-19. The assay was immunoSEQ multiplex PCR, and TCRdb's table has in-frame clones only and misses some. The sample carries 210,000 or so clones, 89% recorded once. Sequencing used peripheral blood. These receptors all stem from a woman aged 40 to 50 with acute or convalescent COVID-19.

Only one count was recorded for this clone. The chain couples TRBV9 to TRBJ1-5; D unclear. This CDR3 has 14 residues. V was cut by 6 bases and J by 2 bases, with 12 bases left in between. Germline V gives CDR1 SGDLS, CDR2 YYNGEE. The CDR3 is CASTPDLGNQPQHF. In DNA, the CDR3 is TGTGCCAGCACCCCCGACTTGGGCAATCAGCCCCAGCATTTT. Full variable domain (outside the CDR3, taken from reference TRBV9 and TRBJ1-5): DSGVTQTPKHLITATGQRVTLRCSPRSGDLSVYWYQQSLDQGLQFLIQYYNGEERAKGNILERFSAQQFPDLHSELNLSSLELGDSALYFCASTPDLGNQPQHFGDGTRLSIL.

The chain recombines TRBV2 with TRBJ2-7; 12 bases agree with TRBD1. Germline-derived CDR1 and CDR2 are SNHLY and FYNNEI. V dropped 5 bases and J dropped 6; count of bases not matched to a gene: 8. The CDR3 contains 15 residues. CDR3 residues: CASSLGQGARVEQYV. CDR3 nucleotides: TGTGCCAGCAGTCTGGGACAGGGGGCGCGGGTCGAGCAGTACGTC.

The chain links TRBV7-2 to TRBJ2-5; a possible D gene is TRBD2 (6 bases). Germline values: CDR1 SGHTA, CDR2 FQGNSA. The CDR3 is made up of 15 amino acids. Trimming left V 5 bases short and J 5 bases short, with 18 bases between. DNA of the CDR3: TGTGCCAGCAGCCAAAATCTAGCGTTCCAGGAGACCCAGTACTTC. As protein: CASSQNLAFQETQYF.

The chain couples TRBV6-5 to TRBJ1-2, with TRBD1 matching 7 bases. The J segment lost 1 base and the V segment lost 8 bases, leaving 10 bases of the junction unmatched. In germline, CDR1 is MNHEY, CDR2 SVGAGI. CDR3 length equals 15 residues. The CDR3, as DNA: TGTGCCAGCGTGGGGGGACAGCCCGATAACTATGGCTACACCTTC. It translates to CASVGGQPDNYGYTF.

The chain links TRBV5-1 to TRBJ1-1, with 7 bases lining up with TRBD1. The CDR3 consists of 14 residues. Germline V lookup: CDR1 SGHRS, CDR2 YFSETQ. Losses at the gene ends were 1 base for V and 6 bases for J; bases not matched to a gene: 6. This CDR3 is CASSLNRGPPEAFF. The CDR3 DNA reads as TGCGCCAGCAGCTTGAACAGGGGTCCGCCTGAAGCTTTCTTT. Based on the CDR3 plus reference TRBV5-1 and TRBJ1-1, the full variable domain is KAGVTQTPRYLIKTRGQQVTLSCSPISGHRSVSWYQQTPGQGLQFLFEYFSETQRNKGNFPGRFSGRQFSNSRSEMNVSTLELGDSALYLCASSLNRGPPEAFFGQGTRLTVV.

V is TRBV30 and J is TRBJ1-1, with 7 positions matching TRBD1. This CDR3 is 14 amino acids long. Germline trimming cut 2 bases from V and 2 bases from J; bases unmatched to any gene: 5. The germline gives CDR1 GTSNPN, CDR2 SVGIG (reference sequence). The CDR3: CAWSRTGVNTEAFF. The CDR3 bases are TGTGCCTGGAGTCGGACAGGAGTTAACACTGAAGCTTTCTTT.

The chain joins TRBV7-7 to TRBJ2-3; tentatively, D is TRBD1 (6 bases). Trimming removed 5 bases from V and 0 bases from J, with 12 bases in between. In germline, CDR1 is SSHAT, CDR2 FNYEAQ (reference sequence). The CDR3 is made up of 15 amino acids. CDR3 protein: CASSLGTRSTDTQYF. In nucleotides, the CDR3 is TGTGCCAGCAGCCTGGGGACACGGAGCACAGATACGCAGTATTTT.

Here the CDR3 DNA reads TGTGCCAGCTCACCGTCGACTAGCGGGGATTACAATGAGCAGTTCTTC. As protein: CASSPSTSGDYNEQFF. The chain recombines TRBV18 with TRBJ2-1; 11 nucleotides agree with TRBD2. This CDR3 spans 16 amino acids. Germline CDR1 and CDR2: KGHSH and LQKENI. V was pared by 3 bases and J by 4 bases, with 5 bases of the junction left unmatched.

This clone was counted once. This sequence joins TRBV5-1 and TRBJ1-6; 8 bases agree with TRBD1. The germline V gene has CDR1 SGHRS and CDR2 YFSETQ. The CDR3 spans 16 residues. Trimming at V came to 0 bases and at J to 9 bases, leaving 8 bases not matched to a gene. The CDR3 here is CASSLGTGGSISPLHF. As DNA, the CDR3 is TGCGCCAGCAGCTTGGGTACAGGGGGATCAATTTCACCCCTCCACTTT. Together with reference TRBV5-1 and TRBJ1-6, the CDR3 gives the full variable domain: KAGVTQTPRYLIKTRGQQVTLSCSPISGHRSVSWYQQTPGQGLQFLFEYFSETQRNKGNFPGRFSGRQFSNSRSEMNVSTLELGDSALYLCASSLGTGGSISPLHFGNGTRLTVT.

The J gene is TRBJ2-1, the V gene TRBV7-3, with a tentative D call TRBD2 (6 bases). This CDR3 spans 16 amino acids. Germline loops: CDR1 SGHTA, CDR2 FQGTGA. V lost 5 bases to trimming and J lost 0 bases, with 14 bases between them. The CDR3 here is CASSVSGESSYNEQFF. CDR3 nucleotide sequence: TGTGCCAGCAGCGTTAGCGGTGAAAGCTCCTACAATGAGCAGTTCTTC.

The chain uses TRBV18 and TRBJ1-2, with 11 bases fitting TRBD1. The V and J ends lost 1 base and 6 bases, in that order; junction bases with no gene match: 16. Germline loops: CDR1 KGHSH, CDR2 LQKENI. The CDR3 is made up of 19 amino acids. CDR3 DNA sequence: TGTGCCAGCTCACCACTAGAGGCCCCTCGGGACAGGGGGAACAATGGCTACACCTTC. It is translated as CASSPLEAPRDRGNNGYTF. Full variable domain (outside the CDR3, taken from reference TRBV18 and TRBJ1-2): NAGVMQNPRHLVRRRGQEARLRCSPMKGHSHVYWYRQLPEEGLKFMVYLQKENIIDESGMPKERFSAEFPKEGPSILRIQQVVRGDSAAYFCASSPLEAPRDRGNNGYTFGSGTRLTVV.

This clone occurred a few times. The chain combines TRBV7-2 with TRBJ2-1, with 7 positions matching TRBD2. CDR1 is SGHTA and CDR2 is FQGNSA in the germline V gene. The V segment lost 3 bases and the J segment 5 bases; nucleotides outside the gene matches: 4. This CDR3 has 14 amino acids. The CDR3 region has the DNA TGTGCCAGCAGCTTGGGGAGGGGCAACAATGAGCAGTTCTTC. As protein: CASSLGRGNNEQFF.

This clone was counted a few times. The chain couples TRBV11-2 to TRBJ1-5; the D is unclear. Trimming left V 1 base short and J 3 bases short, with 7 bases between. The CDR3 is 14 amino acids. CDR1 and CDR2 from the germline V gene are SGHAT and FQNNGV. CDR3 sequence reads: CASSLGQFNQPQHF. The CDR3 DNA reads TGTGCCAGCAGCTTAGGGCAATTCAATCAGCCCCAGCATTTT.

This chain uses TRBV9 with TRBJ1-1; the D gene is possibly TRBD1 (5 bases). This CDR3 has 15 residues. Trimming pared 1 base from V and 1 base from J, leaving 11 bases between. CDR1 is SGDLS and CDR2 is YYNGEE in the germline V gene. The DNA of the CDR3 is TGTGCCAGCAGCGTAATCTATGGACAGAACACTGAAGCTTTCTTT. Residues: CASSVIYGQNTEAFF. Full variable domain (outside the CDR3, taken from reference TRBV9 and TRBJ1-1): DSGVTQTPKHLITATGQRVTLRCSPRSGDLSVYWYQQSLDQGLQFLIQYYNGEERAKGNILERFSAQQFPDLHSELNLSSLELGDSALYFCASSVIYGQNTEAFFGQGTRLTVV.

The count of this clone is one. V and J are TRBV19 and TRBJ1-2; D unclear. Germline CDR1 reads LNHDA; CDR2 reads SQIVND (reference sequence). With 2 bases removed from V and 2 bases from J, the gap between germline ends came to 6 bases. The CDR3 is made up of 13 amino acids. The CDR3, as DNA: TGTGCCAGTAGTATATCCAGGAACTATGGCTACACCTTC. The encoded protein is CASSISRNYGYTF.

The chain is built from TRBV14 and TRBJ1-5; unclear D gene. Trimming stripped 1 base from V and 1 base from J, with 8 bases between. The CDR3 runs 15 residues. The germline CDR1 and CDR2 sequences are SGHDN and FVKESK. DNA for the CDR3: TGTGCCAGCAGCCAAGTGTCTGGCAGCAATCAGCCCCAGCATTTT. Translation gives CASSQVSGSNQPQHF.

Only a few counts were recorded for this clone. The chain is built from TRBV23-1 and TRBJ2-5, with D maybe TRBD1 (5 bases). TRBV23-1 is given ORF status, its function remaining uncertain. The CDR3 contains 13 residues. V dropped 4 bases and J dropped 7 bases, with 13 bases sitting between them. DNA for the CDR3: TGCGCCAGCAGTCGCGACAGCAAGATGACCCAGTACTTC. Residues: CASSRDSKMTQYF.

The J gene is TRBJ1-4, the V gene TRBV15; D ambiguous. Trimming removed 1 base from V and 5 bases from J, with 14 bases in between. The length of the CDR3 is 16 residues. Per germline, CDR1 LNHNV and CDR2 YYDKDF (reference sequence). The CDR3 DNA is TGTGCCACCAGCAGAGGTGCTAGCACCGGCAATGAAAAACTGTTTTTT. This sequence encodes CATSRGASTGNEKLFF. The full variable domain, its missing parts supplied by reference TRBV15 and TRBJ1-4, is DAMVIQNPRYQVTQFGKPVTLSCSQTLNHNVMYWYQQKSSQAPKLLFHYYDKDFNNEADTPDNFQSRRPNTSFCFLDIRSPGLGDTAMYLCATSRGASTGNEKLFFGSGTQLSVL.

For this clone: A junction end diverges from the germline sequence, so it may reflect a read error. The chain uses TRBV6-5 and TRBJ1-2; D is unclear. The CDR3 extends over 13 amino acids. CDR1 is MNHEY and CDR2 is SVGAGI in the germline V gene. The CDR3 sequence: CASSDSQNYGYTF. The DNA for the CDR3 is TGTGCCAGCAGTGACTCACAGAACTATGGCTACACCTTC.

The CDR3 region has the DNA TGTGCCAGCAGCGTAGCCAGCGGGGGGTACAATGAGCAGTTCTTC. Its translation: CASSVASGGYNEQFF. This rearrangement joins TRBV9 to TRBJ2-1; TRBD2 agrees at 9 bases. The CDR3 has 15 amino acids. From germline, CDR1 is SGDLS and CDR2 YYNGEE. The ends lost 0 bases at V and 4 bases at J; junction bases unmatched: 2.

This chain links TRBV4-1 with TRBJ2-6, with TRBD1 identical over 10 bases. Germline V gives CDR1 MGHRA, CDR2 YSYEKL. The V and J ends lost 1 base and 0 bases, in that order; junction bases with no gene match: 6. This CDR3 has 19 residues. CDR3: CASSQVWDRGSSGANVLTF. For the CDR3, the DNA is TGCGCCAGCAGCCAAGTTTGGGACAGGGGAAGCTCTGGGGCCAACGTCCTGACTTTC.

In its sample, this clone was seen a few times. The chain recombines TRBV27 with TRBJ1-2, with D perhaps TRBD1 (6 bases). Germline lookup yields CDR1 MNHEY and CDR2 SMNVEV (reference sequence). Trimming pared 1 base from V and 6 bases from J, leaving 15 bases between. The length of the CDR3 is 15 residues. The DNA of the CDR3 is TGTGCCAGCAGTTTATATCCCTCAGGGGATAATGGCTACACCTTC. Its translation is CASSLYPSGDNGYTF.

The sample holds one count of this clone. The chain combines TRBV24-1 with TRBJ2-2; 8 bases line up with TRBD1. Germline V gene lookup returns CDR1 KGHDR and CDR2 SFDVKD. The trim removed 8 bases at V and 0 bases at J, leaving 1 base unmatched. This CDR3 spans 14 amino acids. The CDR3 sequence: CATTTGANTGELFF. The DNA for the CDR3 is TGTGCCACCACGACAGGGGCGAACACCGGGGAGCTGTTTTTT.

The chain carries TRBV11-2 and TRBJ2-1; D might be TRBD2 (5 bases). Germline CDR1 reads SGHAT; CDR2 reads FQNNGV. V shed 0 bases and J shed 8 bases, with 11 bases lying between them. The CDR3 spans 14 residues. The CDR3 loop is CASSLDPSSYEQFF. In nucleotides, the CDR3 is TGTGCCAGCAGCTTAGACCCTTCTAGCTATGAGCAGTTCTTC.

V usage is TRBV5-1 and J usage is TRBJ1-1, with 7 positions matching TRBD1. The CDR3 totals 14 residues. CDR1 is SGHRS, CDR2 YFSETQ, per germline. V lost 5 bases to trimming and J lost 0 bases; unmatched junction nucleotides: 4. The DNA for the CDR3 is TGCGCCAGCAGACCGGGACAGATGAACACTGAAGCTTTCTTT. As protein: CASRPGQMNTEAFF.

V is TRBV28 and J is TRBJ1-4; D not resolved. Looked up from germline, CDR1 is MDHEN and CDR2 is SYDVKM. The germline V and J ends were trimmed by 5 bases and 8 bases, with 9 bases remaining between them. The CDR3 covers 12 residues. This chain's CDR3 is CASSPLREKLFF. CDR3 bases: TGTGCCAGCAGTCCCCTACGCGAAAAACTGTTTTTT. Filled out from reference TRBV28 and TRBJ1-4, the complete variable domain reads DVKVTQSSRYLVKRTGEKVFLECVQDMDHENMFWYRQDPGLGLRLIYFSYDVKMKEKGDIPEGYSVSREKKERFSLILESASTNQTSMYLCASSPLREKLFFGSGTQLSVL.

The chain uses TRBV18 and TRBJ1-2; a weak D match, TRBD1 (6 bases). V lost 3 bases, J lost 4 bases, and 12 bases lay in between. This CDR3 spans 14 amino acids. CDR1 KGHSH and CDR2 LQKENI come from the germline V gene. CDR3 sequence reads: CASSPETGSYGYTF. CDR3 sequence (DNA): TGTGCCAGCTCACCCGAGACAGGTTCCTATGGCTACACCTTC.

The count of this clone is one. V gene TRBV30 combines with J gene TRBJ2-3; TRBD2 agrees at 8 bases. CDR1 is GTSNPN and CDR2 is SVGIG in the germline V gene (reference sequence). V lost 2 bases, J lost 5 bases, and 12 bases stayed unmatched. The CDR3 is made up of 16 amino acids. For the CDR3, the DNA is TGTGCCTGGAGTACGGGGACTAGGAGTAGGTTAGATACGCAGTATTTT. Residues: CAWSTGTRSRLDTQYF.

This chain connects TRBV19 to TRBJ2-6; D might be TRBD2 (6 bases). The CDR3 length is 16 residues. Per germline, CDR1 LNHDA and CDR2 SQIVND (reference sequence). The ends were cut back, 4 bases at V and 4 bases at J, with 14 bases in the middle. The CDR3 DNA sequence: TGTGCCAGTAGTACGGCAGGGACTGCAGGGGCCAACGTCCTGACTTTC. Protein sequence: CASSTAGTAGANVLTF.

The chain uses TRBV2 and TRBJ1-1; D is perhaps TRBD1 (5 bases). CDR1 and CDR2 from the germline V gene are SNHLY and FYNNEI. CDR3 length: 11 residues. Trimming left V 5 bases short and J 8 bases short, with 9 bases between. CDR3 in amino acids: CASSSSGEAFF. Here the CDR3 DNA reads TGTGCCAGCAGTTCCTCAGGGGAAGCTTTCTTT.